The present T cell receptor (beta chain) was sequenced within a study of spatial heterogeneity in lung cancer. TCRdb ran MiXCR on the 5' RACE reads and lists one entry per CDR3 protein. The data hold 95,000 to 130,000 distinct CDR3 sequences, with 10% to 15% observed a single time. V lost 3 bases, J lost 10 bases, and 16 bases stayed unmatched. This CDR3 comprises 16 residues. Germline V CDR1 and CDR2: LGHNA, YNFKEQ. Time point specified: blood at routine non-recurrence follow-up after resection. Unsorted samples of tumor, nontumor lung or frozen PBMC had their whole RNA sequenced. The sample holds many counts of this clonotype.

This specimen was PBMCs, taken at follow-up. This TCR was recovered from a male donor with early-stage non-small cell lung cancer. The genes are TRBV4-2 and TRBJ1-1; 8 nucleotides match TRBD1. CDR3 nucleotide sequence: TGTGCCAGCAGCCAGAACTTGGGAGACAGGGGTGTGCGAGCTTTCTTT. Amino acids: CASSQNLGDRGVRAFF.